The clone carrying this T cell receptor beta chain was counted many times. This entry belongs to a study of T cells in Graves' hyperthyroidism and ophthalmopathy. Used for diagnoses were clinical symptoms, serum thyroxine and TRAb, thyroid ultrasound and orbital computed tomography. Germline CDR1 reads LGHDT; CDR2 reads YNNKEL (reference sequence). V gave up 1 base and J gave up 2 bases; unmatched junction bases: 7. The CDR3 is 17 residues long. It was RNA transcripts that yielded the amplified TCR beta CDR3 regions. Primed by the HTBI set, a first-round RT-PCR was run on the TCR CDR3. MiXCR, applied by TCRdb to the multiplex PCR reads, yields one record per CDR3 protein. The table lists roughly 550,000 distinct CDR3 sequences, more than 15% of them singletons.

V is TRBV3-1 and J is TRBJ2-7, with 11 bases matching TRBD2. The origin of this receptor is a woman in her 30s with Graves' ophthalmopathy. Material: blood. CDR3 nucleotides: TGTGCCAGCAGCCAAGGACTAGCGGGGAGTGGGGCCTACGAGCAGTACTTC. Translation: CASSQGLAGSGAYEQYF.